The TCR beta chain under discussion was sequenced for a study of T-cell reconstitution after alpha-beta-depleted transplantation in children. The TCRbeta library incorporated unique molecular identifiers. TCRdb called the PCR reads again in MiXCR, with one record for every CDR3 protein. The sample lists tens of thousands of distinct CDR3 sequences, just under 7.5% occurring once. CDR1 is SGHVS and CDR2 is FQNEAQ in the germline V gene. Between the trimmed V and J ends, which lost 5 bases and 2 bases, there was a span of 7 bases. The CDR3 covers 12 residues. This clonotype was sampled from a human donor who donated a stem cell graft to a child with acute lymphoblastic leukemia. The chain recombines TRBV7-8 with TRBJ2-7; D is ambiguous. The specimen comprised PBMCs from the stem cell graft donor, sampled from the stem cell graft. In DNA, the CDR3 is TGTGCCAGCAGCATGACGGCCTACGAGCAGTACTTC. This translates into CASSMTAYEQYF.